What follows is one T cell receptor (beta chain) and its context. Its target is unknown. Both 60 Vbeta primers and 13 Jbeta primers went into the PCR. This table comes from immunoSEQ multiplex PCR, and its TCRdb copy is limited to in-frame clones, with some not included. The sample lists about 92,000 clones, 84% occurring once. The sample is drawn from a study of cytomegalovirus exposure and HLA in healthy donors. Each donor's status was that of a healthy bone marrow donor. V was clipped by 6 bases and J by 4 bases; unmatched bases: 10. The germline CDR1 and CDR2 sequences are SGHRS and YFSETQ. The CDR3 sequence is 15 residues long. Study-wide points: Among TCR beta chains, those listed as cytomegalovirus-associated numbered roughly 150. Roughly uniform sequencing depth across donors was assumed, possibly incorrectly. In a later analysis, around 18,000 TCR beta sequences were associated with HLA alleles at 0.05 false discovery rate.

This TCR was recovered from a woman in her late teens or twenties in good health and CMV-seropositive. This rearrangement joins TRBV5-1 to TRBJ2-5; 9 bases agree with TRBD1. Specimen: PBMCs. CDR3 bases: TGCGCCAGCACCAGGACAGGGGAGGCCGGAGAGACCCAGTACTTC. Its translation: CASTRTGEAGETQYF. Full variable domain (remainder filled in from reference TRBV5-1 and TRBJ2-5): KAGVTQTPRYLIKTRGQQVTLSCSPISGHRSVSWYQQTPGQGLQFLFEYFSETQRNKGNFPGRFSGRQFSNSRSEMNVSTLELGDSALYLCASTRTGEAGETQYFGPGTRLLVL.